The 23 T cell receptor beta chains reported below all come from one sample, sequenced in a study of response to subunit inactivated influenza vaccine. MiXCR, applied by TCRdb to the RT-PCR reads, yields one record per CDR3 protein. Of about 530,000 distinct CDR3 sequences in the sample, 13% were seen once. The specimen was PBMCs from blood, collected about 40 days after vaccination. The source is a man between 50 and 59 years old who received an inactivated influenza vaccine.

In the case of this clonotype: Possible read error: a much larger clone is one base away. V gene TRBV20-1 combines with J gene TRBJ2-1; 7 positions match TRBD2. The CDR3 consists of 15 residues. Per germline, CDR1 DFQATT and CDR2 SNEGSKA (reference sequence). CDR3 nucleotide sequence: TGCTGTGCTAGAGAGTCAAGCGGGACCTACAATGAGCAGTTCTTC. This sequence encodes CCARESSGTYNEQFF.

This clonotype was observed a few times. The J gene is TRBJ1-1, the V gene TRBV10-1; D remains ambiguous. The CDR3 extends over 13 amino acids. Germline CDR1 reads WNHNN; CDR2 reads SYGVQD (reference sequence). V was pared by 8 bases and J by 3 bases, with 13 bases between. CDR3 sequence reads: CASGEDGDTEAFF. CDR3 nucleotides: TGCGCCAGCGGAGAGGACGGTGACACTGAAGCTTTCTTT.

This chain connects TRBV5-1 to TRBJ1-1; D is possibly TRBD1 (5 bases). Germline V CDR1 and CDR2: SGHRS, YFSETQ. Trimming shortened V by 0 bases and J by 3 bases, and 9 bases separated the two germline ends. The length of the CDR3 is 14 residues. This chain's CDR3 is CASSLASRDTEAFF. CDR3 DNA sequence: TGCGCCAGCAGCTTGGCCTCCAGGGACACTGAAGCTTTCTTT. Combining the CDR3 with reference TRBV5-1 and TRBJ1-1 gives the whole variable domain KAGVTQTPRYLIKTRGQQVTLSCSPISGHRSVSWYQQTPGQGLQFLFEYFSETQRNKGNFPGRFSGRQFSNSRSEMNVSTLELGDSALYLCASSLASRDTEAFFGQGTRLTVV.

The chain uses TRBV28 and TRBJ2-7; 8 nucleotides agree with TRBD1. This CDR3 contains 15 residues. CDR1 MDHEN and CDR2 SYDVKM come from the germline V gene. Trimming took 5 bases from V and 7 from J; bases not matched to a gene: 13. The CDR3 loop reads CASSTWTGTLGEQYF. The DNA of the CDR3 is TGTGCCAGCAGTACCTGGACAGGGACCTTGGGGGAGCAGTACTTC.

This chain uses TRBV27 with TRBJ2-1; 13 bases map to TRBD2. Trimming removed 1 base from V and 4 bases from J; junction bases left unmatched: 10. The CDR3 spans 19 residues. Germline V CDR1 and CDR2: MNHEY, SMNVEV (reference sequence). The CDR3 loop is CASSLWPPTSGRGYNEQFF. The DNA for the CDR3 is TGTGCCAGCAGTTTATGGCCACCCACTAGCGGGAGGGGTTACAATGAGCAGTTCTTC.

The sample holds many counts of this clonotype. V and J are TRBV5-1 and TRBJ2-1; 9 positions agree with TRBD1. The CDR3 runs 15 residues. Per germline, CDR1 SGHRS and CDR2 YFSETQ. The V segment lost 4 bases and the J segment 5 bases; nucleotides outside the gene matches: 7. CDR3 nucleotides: TGCGCCAGCAGCAGAGGACAGGGGTGGAACAATGAGCAGTTCTTC. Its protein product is CASSRGQGWNNEQFF.

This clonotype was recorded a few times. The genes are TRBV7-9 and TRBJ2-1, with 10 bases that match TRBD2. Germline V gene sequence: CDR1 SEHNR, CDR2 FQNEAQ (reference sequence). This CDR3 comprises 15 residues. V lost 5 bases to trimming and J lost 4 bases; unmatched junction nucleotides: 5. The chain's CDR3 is CASSPQRGGYNEQFF. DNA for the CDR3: TGTGCCAGCAGCCCCCAGCGGGGGGGGTACAATGAGCAGTTCTTC.

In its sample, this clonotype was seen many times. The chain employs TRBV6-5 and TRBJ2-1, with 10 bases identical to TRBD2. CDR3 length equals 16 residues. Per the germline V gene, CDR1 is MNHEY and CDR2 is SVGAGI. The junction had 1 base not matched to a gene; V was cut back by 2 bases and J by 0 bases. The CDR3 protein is CASSYERGGSYNEQFF. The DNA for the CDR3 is TGTGCCAGCAGTTACGAGCGGGGGGGCTCCTACAATGAGCAGTTCTTC.

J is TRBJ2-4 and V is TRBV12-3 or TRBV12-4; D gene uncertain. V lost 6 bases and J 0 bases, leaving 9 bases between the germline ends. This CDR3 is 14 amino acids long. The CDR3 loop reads CASRDALAKNIQYF. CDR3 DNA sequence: TGTGCCAGCAGGGACGCTCTAGCCAAAAACATTCAGTACTTC.

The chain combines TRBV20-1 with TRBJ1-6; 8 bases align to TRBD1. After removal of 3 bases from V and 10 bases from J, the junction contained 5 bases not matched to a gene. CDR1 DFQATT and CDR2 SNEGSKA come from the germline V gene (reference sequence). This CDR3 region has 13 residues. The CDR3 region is CSASQGAKSPLHF. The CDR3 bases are TGCAGTGCTAGCCAGGGGGCGAAATCACCCCTCCACTTT.

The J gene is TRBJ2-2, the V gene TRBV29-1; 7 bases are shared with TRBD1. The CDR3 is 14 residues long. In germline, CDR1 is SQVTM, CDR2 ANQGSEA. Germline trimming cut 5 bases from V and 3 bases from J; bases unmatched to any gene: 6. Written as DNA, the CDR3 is TGCAGCGTTTCGCAACAGGGGCACACCGGGGAGCTGTTTTTT. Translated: CSVSQQGHTGELFF.

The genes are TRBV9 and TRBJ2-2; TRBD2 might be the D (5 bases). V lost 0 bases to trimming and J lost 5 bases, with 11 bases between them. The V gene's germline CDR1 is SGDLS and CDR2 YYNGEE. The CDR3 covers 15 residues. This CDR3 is CASSVGEILTGELFF. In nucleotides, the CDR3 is TGTGCCAGCAGCGTAGGGGAGATCCTAACCGGGGAGCTGTTTTTT.

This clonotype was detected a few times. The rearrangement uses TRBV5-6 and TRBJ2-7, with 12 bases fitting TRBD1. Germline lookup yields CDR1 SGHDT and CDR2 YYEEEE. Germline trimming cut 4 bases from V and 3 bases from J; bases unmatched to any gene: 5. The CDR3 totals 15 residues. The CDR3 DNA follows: TGTGCCAGCAGCGATGGGACAGGGGGCCTCTACGAGCAGTACTTC. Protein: CASSDGTGGLYEQYF. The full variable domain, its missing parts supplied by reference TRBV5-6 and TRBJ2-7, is DAGVTQSPTHLIKTRGQQVTLRCSPKSGHDTVSWYQQALGQGPQFIFQYYEEEERQRGNFPDRFSGHQFPNYSSELNVNALLLGDSALYLCASSDGTGGLYEQYFGPGTRLTVT.

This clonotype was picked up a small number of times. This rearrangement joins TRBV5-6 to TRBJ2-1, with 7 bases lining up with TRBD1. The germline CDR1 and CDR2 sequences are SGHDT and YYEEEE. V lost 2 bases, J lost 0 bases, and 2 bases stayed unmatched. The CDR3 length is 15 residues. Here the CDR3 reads CASSFPGGSYNEQFF. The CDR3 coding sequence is TGTGCCAGCAGCTTCCCAGGGGGCTCCTACAATGAGCAGTTCTTC. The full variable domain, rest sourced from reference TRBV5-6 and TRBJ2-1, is DAGVTQSPTHLIKTRGQQVTLRCSPKSGHDTVSWYQQALGQGPQFIFQYYEEEERQRGNFPDRFSGHQFPNYSSELNVNALLLGDSALYLCASSFPGGSYNEQFFGPGTRLTVL.

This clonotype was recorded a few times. The CDR3 nucleotides read TGCGCCAGTATTAACAGGGGGCGCTCCTACGAGCAGTACTTC. This encodes CASINRGRSYEQYF. The V gene is TRBV5-1, the J gene TRBJ2-7, with 9 bases lining up with TRBD1. This CDR3 is built from 14 residues. V lost 8 bases and J lost 0; bases outside the gene matches: 6. Germline V gives CDR1 SGHRS, CDR2 YFSETQ.

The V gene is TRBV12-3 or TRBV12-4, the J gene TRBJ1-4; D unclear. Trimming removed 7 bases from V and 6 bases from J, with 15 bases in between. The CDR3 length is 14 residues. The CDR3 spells CASNTQFGDEKLFF. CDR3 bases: TGTGCCAGCAATACACAGTTTGGGGATGAAAAACTGTTTTTT.

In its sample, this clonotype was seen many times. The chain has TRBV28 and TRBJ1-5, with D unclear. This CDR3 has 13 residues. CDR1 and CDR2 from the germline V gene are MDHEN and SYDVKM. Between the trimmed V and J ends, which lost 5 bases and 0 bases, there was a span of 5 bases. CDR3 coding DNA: TGTGCCAGCAGTCCTGATAGCAATCAGCCCCAGCATTTT. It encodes CASSPDSNQPQHF.

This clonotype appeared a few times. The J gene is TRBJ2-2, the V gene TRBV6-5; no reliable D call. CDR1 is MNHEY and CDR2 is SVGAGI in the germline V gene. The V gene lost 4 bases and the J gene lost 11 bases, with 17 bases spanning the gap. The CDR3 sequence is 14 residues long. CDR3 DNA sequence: TGTGCCAGCAGTTCCCTAGATACGATAAGAGAGCTGTTTTTT. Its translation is CASSSLDTIRELFF.

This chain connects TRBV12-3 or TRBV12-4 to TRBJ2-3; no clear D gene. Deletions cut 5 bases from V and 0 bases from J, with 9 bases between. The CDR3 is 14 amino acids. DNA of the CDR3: TGTGCCAGCAGTCGATTGGATAGCACAGATACGCAGTATTTT. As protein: CASSRLDSTDTQYF.

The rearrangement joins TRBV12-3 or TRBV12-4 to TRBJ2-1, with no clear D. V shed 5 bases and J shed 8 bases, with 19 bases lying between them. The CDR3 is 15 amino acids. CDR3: CASSPNRPPADEQFF. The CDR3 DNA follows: TGTGCCAGCAGTCCCAACCGGCCACCGGCGGATGAGCAGTTCTTC.

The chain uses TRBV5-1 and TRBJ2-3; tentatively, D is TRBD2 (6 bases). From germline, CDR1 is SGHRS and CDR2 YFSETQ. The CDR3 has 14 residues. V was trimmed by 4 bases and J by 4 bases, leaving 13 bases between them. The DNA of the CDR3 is TGCGCCAGCAGCCTGACTAGGACGGCAGATACGCAGTATTTT. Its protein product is CASSLTRTADTQYF.

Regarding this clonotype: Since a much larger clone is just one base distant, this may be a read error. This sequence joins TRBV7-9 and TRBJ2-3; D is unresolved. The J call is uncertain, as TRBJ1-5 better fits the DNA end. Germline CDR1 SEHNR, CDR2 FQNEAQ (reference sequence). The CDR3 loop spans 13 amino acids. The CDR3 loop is CASSLEVRDTQHF. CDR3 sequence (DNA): TGTGCCAGCAGCTTAGAGGTCCGCGATACGCAGCATTTT.

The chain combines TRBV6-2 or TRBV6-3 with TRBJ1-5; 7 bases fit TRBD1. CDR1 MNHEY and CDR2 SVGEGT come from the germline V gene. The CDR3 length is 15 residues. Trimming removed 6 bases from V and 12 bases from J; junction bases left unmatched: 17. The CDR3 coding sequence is TGTGCCAGCAGGGAACAGGGGCCCTCAGGTTTATTCCAGCATTTT. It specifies CASREQGPSGLFQHF.